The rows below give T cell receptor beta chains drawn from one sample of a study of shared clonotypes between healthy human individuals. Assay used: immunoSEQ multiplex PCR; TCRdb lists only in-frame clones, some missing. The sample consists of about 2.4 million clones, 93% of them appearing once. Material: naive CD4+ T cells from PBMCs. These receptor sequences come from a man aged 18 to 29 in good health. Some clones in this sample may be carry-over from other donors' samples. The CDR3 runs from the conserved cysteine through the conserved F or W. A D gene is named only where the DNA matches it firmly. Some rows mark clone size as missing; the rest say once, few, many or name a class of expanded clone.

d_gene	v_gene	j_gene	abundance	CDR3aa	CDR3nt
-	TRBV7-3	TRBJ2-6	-	CASSLTGSGANVLTF	TGTGCCAGCAGCTTAACAGGGTCTGGGGCCAACGTCCTGACTTTC
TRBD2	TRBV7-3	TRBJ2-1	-	CASSSPPGLAYPNEQFF	TGTGCCAGCAGCTCCCCTCCGGGACTAGCTTATCCCAATGAGCAGTTCTTC
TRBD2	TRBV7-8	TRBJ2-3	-	CASSLSLAGGTDTQYF	TGTGCCAGCAGCCTCTCACTAGCGGGAGGAACAGATACGCAGTATTTT
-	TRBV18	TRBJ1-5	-	CASSPGGPDSNQPQHF	TGTGCCAGCTCACCAGGAGGGCCGGATAGCAATCAGCCCCAGCATTTT
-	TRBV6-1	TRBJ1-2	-	CASTSGVVYGYTF	TGTGCCAGCACCTCGGGGGTAGTCTATGGCTACACCTTC
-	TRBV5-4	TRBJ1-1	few	CASSRDAGPTEAFF	TGTGCCAGCAGCCGGGACGCAGGGCCCACTGAAGCTTTCTTT
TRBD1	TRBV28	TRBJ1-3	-	CASSVTGGSGNTIYF	TGTGCCAGCAGTGTGACAGGGGGCTCTGGAAACACCATATATTTT
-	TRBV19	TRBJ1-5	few	CASSVLRGQPQHF	TGTGCCAGTAGTGTACTCCGGGGTCAGCCCCAGCATTTT
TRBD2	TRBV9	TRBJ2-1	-	CASSATPGLAWDEQFF	TGTGCCAGCAGCGCCACCCCGGGACTAGCGTGGGATGAGCAGTTCTTC
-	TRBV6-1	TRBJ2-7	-	CASSERSGSYEQYF	TGTGCCAGCAGTGAAAGGTCGGGCTCCTACGAGCAGTACTTC
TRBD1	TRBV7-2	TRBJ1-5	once	CASSSTGAGQPQHF	TGTGCCAGCAGCTCGACAGGGGCGGGCCAGCCCCAGCATTTT
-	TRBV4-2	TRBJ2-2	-	CASSQRGRATGELFF	TGTGCCAGCAGCCAGAGGGGGAGGGCCACCGGGGAGCTGTTTTTT
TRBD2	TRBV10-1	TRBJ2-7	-	CASSPTSGYEQYF	TGCGCCAGCAGCCCGACTAGCGGATACGAGCAGTACTTC
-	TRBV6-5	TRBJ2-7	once	CASSYSGTSYEQYF	TGTGCCAGCAGTTACTCGGGTACCAGTTACGAGCAGTACTTC
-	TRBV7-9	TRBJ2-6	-	CASSPPLLSGANVLTF	TGTGCCAGCAGCCCCCCCCTGCTCTCTGGGGCCAACGTCCTGACTTTC
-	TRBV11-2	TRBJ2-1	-	CASSLELQRFYNEQFF	TGTGCCAGCAGCTTAGAATTACAGCGATTCTACAATGAGCAGTTCTTC
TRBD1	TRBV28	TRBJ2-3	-	CASSFALDRSGTDTQYF	TGTGCCAGCAGTTTTGCCTTGGACAGGTCCGGCACAGATACGCAGTATTTT
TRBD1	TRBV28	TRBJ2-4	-	CASSSTRDSGYKNIQYF	TGTGCCAGCAGTTCTACCCGGGACAGCGGATACAAAAACATTCAGTACTTC
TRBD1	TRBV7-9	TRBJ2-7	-	CASSSPGQGVYEQYF	TGTGCCAGCAGCTCGCCGGGACAGGGGGTCTACGAGCAGTACTTC
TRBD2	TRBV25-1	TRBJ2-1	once	CASSESRTRLFF	TGTGCCAGCAGTGAATCGAGGACTAGGCTGTTCTTC
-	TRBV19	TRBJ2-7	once	CASSTRGTGSYEQYF	TGTGCCAGTAGTACGCGGGGGACAGGCTCCTACGAGCAGTACTTC
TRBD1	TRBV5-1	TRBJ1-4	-	CASSRGEFEKLFF	TGCGCCAGCTCCAGGGGGGAGTTTGAAAAACTGTTTTTT
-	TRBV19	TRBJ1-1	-	CATIQGGTEAFF	TGTGCCACTATCCAGGGAGGGACTGAAGCTTTCTTT
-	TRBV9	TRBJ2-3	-	CASSTGTPRRTQYF	TGTGCCAGCAGCACCGGGACACCCCGGCGTACGCAGTATTTT
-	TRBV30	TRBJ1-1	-	CAWSSQGLRAFF	TGTGCCTGGAGTTCCCAGGGGCTTCGAGCTTTCTTT
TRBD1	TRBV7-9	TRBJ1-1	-	CASTLVQGARVSEAFF	TGTGCCAGCACCCTCGTCCAGGGGGCGCGGGTATCTGAAGCTTTCTTT
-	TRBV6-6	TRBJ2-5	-	CASGTERARGETQYF	TGTGCCAGCGGAACAGAGCGGGCTAGGGGAGAGACCCAGTACTTC
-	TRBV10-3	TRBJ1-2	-	CAIKGPTEARGYTF	TGTGCCATCAAGGGTCCGACAGAGGCAAGAGGCTACACCTTC
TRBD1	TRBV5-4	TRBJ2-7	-	CASSSGQALSYEQYF	TGTGCCAGCAGCTCCGGACAGGCCCTCTCCTACGAGCAGTACTTC
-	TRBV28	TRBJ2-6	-	CASSLRATTGANVLTF	TGTGCCAGCAGCCTCCGGGCCACGACTGGGGCCAACGTCCTGACTTTC
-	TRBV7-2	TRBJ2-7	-	CASIPGHKVYEQYF	TGTGCCAGCATCCCAGGGCATAAGGTATACGAGCAGTACTTC
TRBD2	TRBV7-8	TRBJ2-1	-	CASSLAFAGGINEQFF	TGTGCCAGCAGCTTAGCTTTCGCGGGAGGCATTAATGAGCAGTTCTTC
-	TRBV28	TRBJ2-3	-	CASSLDSLVDTQYF	TGTGCCAGCAGCCTCGACAGTCTTGTGGATACGCAGTATTTT
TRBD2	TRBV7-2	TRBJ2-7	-	CASSSREGGREQYF	TGTGCCAGCAGCTCGCGGGAGGGCGGGCGCGAGCAGTACTTC
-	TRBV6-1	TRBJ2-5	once	CASSDRGRLGETQYF	TGTGCCAGCAGTGATCGCGGACGGTTGGGAGAGACCCAGTACTTC
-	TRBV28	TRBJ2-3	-	CASIQGGAGTDTQYF	TGTGCCAGCATCCAAGGGGGGGCTGGCACAGATACGCAGTATTTT
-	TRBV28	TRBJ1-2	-	CASTGFQGYGYTF	TGTGCCAGCACCGGCTTCCAGGGGTACGGCTACACCTTC
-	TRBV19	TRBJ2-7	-	CASNPSRSAYEQYF	TGTGCCAGCAACCCTAGCCGTAGCGCCTACGAGCAGTACTTC
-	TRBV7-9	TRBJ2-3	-	CASSLAGVSTDTQYF	TGTGCCAGCAGCTTAGCAGGGGTTAGCACAGATACGCAGTATTTT
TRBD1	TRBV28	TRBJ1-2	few	CASSTPGKGAGGYTF	TGTGCCAGCAGTACCCCCGGTAAGGGGGCTGGTGGCTACACCTTC
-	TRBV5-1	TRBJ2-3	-	CASHRDHNIGDTQYF	TGCGCCAGCCACCGGGACCACAACATCGGGGATACGCAGTATTTT
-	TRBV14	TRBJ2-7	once	CASSPVWGDENEQYF	TGTGCCAGCAGCCCCGTCTGGGGGGATGAAAACGAGCAGTACTTC
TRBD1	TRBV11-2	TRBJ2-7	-	CASSLGQGEYYEQYF	TGTGCCAGCAGCCTCGGACAGGGGGAGTACTACGAGCAGTACTTC
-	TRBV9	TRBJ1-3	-	CASSFDLSSGNTIYF	TGTGCCAGCAGCTTTGACCTGAGCTCTGGAAACACCATATATTTT
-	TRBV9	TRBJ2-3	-	CASSPVGSTDTQYF	TGTGCCAGCAGCCCGGTAGGGTCCACAGATACGCAGTATTTT
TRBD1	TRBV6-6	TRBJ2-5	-	CASRTGGETQYF	TGTGCCTCCCGGACAGGGGGAGAGACCCAGTACTTC
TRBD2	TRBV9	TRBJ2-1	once	CASSVNSGVYNEQFF	TGTGCCAGCAGCGTTAATAGCGGGGTATACAATGAGCAGTTCTTC
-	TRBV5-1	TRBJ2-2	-	CASSETGRSNTGELFF	TGCGCCAGCAGCGAGACAGGACGATCTAACACCGGGGAGCTGTTTTTT
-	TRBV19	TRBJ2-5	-	CASSIRSGYQETQYF	TGTGCCAGTAGTATTCGAAGCGGGTACCAAGAGACCCAGTACTTC
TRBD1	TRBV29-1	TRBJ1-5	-	CSAGRGLDQPQHF	TGCAGCGCCGGCAGGGGGCTCGACCAGCCCCAGCATTTT
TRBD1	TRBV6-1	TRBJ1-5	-	CASRDRVGSNQPQHF	TGTGCCAGCAGAGACAGGGTAGGAAGCAATCAGCCCCAGCATTTT
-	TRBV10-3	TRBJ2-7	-	CAIRASWEQYF	TGTGCCATCAGAGCCTCCTGGGAGCAGTACTTC
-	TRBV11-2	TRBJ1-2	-	CASSPDRPYGYTF	TGTGCCAGCAGCCCGGACAGACCCTATGGCTACACCTTC